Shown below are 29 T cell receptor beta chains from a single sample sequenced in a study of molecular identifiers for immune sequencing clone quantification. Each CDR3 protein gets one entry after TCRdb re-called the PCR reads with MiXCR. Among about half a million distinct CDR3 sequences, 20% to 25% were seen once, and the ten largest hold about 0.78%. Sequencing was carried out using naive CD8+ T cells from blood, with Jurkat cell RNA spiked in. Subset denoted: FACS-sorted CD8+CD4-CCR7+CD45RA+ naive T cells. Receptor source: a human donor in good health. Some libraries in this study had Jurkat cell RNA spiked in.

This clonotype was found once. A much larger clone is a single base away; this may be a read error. CDR3: CASGYLVADTQYF. CDR3 nucleotide sequence: TGTGCCAGCGGCTACCTGGTGGCAGATACGCAGTATTTT. V gene TRBV7-9 combines with J gene TRBJ2-3; D gene unclear. Germline CDR1 is SEHNR and CDR2 is FQNEAQ (reference sequence). CDR3 length: 13 amino acids. Trimming cost V 8 bases and J 4 bases, with 13 bases left between them.

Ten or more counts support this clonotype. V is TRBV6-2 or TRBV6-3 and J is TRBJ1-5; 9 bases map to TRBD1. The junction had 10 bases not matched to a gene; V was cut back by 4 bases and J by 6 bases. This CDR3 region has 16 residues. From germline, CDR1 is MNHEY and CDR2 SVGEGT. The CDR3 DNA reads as TGTGCCAGCAGTTCCGTATCGGGACAGGGTATTCAGCCCCAGCATTTT. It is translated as CASSSVSGQGIQPQHF.

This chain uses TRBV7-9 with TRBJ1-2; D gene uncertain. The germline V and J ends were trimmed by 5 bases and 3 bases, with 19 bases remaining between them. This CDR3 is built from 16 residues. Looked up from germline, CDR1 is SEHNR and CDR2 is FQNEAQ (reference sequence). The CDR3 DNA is TGTGCCAGCAGCACCCCGACCCAACTTAGGCACTATGGCTACACCTTC. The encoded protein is CASSTPTQLRHYGYTF.

CDR3 amino acids: CASRPRTGNVAGNTIYF. CDR3 in DNA: TGTGCCAGCAGACCGAGGACAGGGAACGTTGCTGGAAACACCATATATTTT. The V and J genes are TRBV6-5 and TRBJ1-3, with 8 bases lining up with TRBD1. Germline values: CDR1 MNHEY, CDR2 SVGAGI. The CDR3 spans 17 residues. The ends lost 6 bases at V and 2 bases at J; junction bases unmatched: 12.

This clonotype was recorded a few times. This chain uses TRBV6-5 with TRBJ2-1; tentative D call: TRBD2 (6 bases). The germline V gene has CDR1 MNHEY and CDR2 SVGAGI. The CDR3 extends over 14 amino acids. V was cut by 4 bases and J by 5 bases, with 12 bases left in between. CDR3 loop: CASSFRESNNEQFF. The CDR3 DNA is TGTGCCAGCAGTTTCCGGGAGTCGAACAATGAGCAGTTCTTC.

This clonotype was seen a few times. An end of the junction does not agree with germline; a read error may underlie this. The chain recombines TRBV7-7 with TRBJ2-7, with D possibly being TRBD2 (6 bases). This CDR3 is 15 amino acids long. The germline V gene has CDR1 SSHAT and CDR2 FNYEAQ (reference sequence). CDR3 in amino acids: CASSLASGSGYEQYF. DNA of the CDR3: TGTGCCAGCAGCCTAGCGAGCGGGTCCGGATACGAGCAGTACTTC.

CDR3 residues: CASSYHRGDPNEKLFF. The CDR3 nucleotides read TGTGCCAGCAGTTACCACAGGGGGGACCCTAATGAAAAACTGTTTTTT. V usage is TRBV6-5 and J usage is TRBJ1-4; 8 bases agree with TRBD1. V dropped 2 bases and J dropped 3; count of bases not matched to a gene: 5. The CDR3 has 16 residues. The germline V gene encodes CDR1 MNHEY and CDR2 SVGAGI.

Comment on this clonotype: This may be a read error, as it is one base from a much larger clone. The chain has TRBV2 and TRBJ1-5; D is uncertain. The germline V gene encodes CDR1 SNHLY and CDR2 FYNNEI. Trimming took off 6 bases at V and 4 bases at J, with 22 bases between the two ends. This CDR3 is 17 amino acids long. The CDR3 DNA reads TGTGCCAGCAGCAAAGAGGAGCCGGGGTTAAGGAATCAGCCCCAGCATTTT. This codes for CASSKEEPGLRNQPQHF.

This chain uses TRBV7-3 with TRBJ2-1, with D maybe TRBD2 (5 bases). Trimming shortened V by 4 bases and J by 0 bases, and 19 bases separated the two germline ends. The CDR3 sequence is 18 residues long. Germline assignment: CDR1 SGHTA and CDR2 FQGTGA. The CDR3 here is CASSSQNNSGISYNEQFF. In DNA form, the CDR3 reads TGTGCCAGCAGCTCGCAAAACAATTCCGGGATCTCCTACAATGAGCAGTTCTTC. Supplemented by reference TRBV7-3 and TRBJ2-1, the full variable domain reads GAGVSQTPSNKVTEKGKYVELRCDPISGHTALYWYRQSLGQGPEFLIYFQGTGAADDSGLPNDRFFAVRPEGSVSTLKIQRTERGDSAVYLCASSSQNNSGISYNEQFFGPGTRLTVL.

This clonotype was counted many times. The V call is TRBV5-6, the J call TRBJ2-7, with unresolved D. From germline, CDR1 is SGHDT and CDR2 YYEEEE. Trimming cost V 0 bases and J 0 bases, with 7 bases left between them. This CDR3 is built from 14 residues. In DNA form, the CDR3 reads TGTGCCAGCAGCTTGGTGGGCAGCTCCTACGAGCAGTACTTC. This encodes CASSLVGSSYEQYF.

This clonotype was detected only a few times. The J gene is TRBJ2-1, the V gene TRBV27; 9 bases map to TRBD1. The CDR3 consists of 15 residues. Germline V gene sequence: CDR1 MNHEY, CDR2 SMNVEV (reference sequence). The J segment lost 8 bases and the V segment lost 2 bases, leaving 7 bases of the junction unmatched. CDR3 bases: TGTGCCAGCAGTTTAATTGGACAGGGGTTCTATGAGCAGTTCTTC. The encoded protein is CASSLIGQGFYEQFF.

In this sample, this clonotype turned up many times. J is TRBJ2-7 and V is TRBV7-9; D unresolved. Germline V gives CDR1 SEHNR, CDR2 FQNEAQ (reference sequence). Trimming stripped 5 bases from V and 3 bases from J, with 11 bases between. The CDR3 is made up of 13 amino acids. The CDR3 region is CASSPPVRYEQYF. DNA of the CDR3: TGTGCCAGCAGCCCACCAGTCCGCTACGAGCAGTACTTC.

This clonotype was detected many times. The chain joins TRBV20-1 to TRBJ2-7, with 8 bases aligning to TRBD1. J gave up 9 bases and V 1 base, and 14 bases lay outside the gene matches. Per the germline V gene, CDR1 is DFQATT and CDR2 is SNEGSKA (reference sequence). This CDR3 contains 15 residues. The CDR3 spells CSARVGRTGFEVQYF. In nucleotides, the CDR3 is TGCAGTGCTAGAGTGGGTAGGACAGGGTTCGAAGTGCAGTACTTC.

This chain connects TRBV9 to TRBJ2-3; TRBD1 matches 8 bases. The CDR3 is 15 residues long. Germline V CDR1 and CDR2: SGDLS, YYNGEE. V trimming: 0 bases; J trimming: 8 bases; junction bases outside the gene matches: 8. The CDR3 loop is CASSVVGQGAGTQYF. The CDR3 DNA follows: TGTGCCAGCAGCGTAGTCGGTCAGGGGGCAGGTACGCAGTATTTT.

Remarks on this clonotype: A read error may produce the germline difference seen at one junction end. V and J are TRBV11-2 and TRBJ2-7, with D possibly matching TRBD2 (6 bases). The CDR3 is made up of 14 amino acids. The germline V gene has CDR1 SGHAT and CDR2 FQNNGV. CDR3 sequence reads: CASSGDGSGYEQSF. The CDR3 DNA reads TGTGCCAGCAGCGGCGACGGGAGTGGGTACGAGCAGTCCTTC.

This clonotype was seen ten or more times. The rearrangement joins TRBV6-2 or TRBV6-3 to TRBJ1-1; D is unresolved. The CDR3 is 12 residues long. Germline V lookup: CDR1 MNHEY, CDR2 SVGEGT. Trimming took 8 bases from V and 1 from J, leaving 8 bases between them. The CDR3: CASGNWNTEAFF. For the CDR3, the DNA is TGTGCCAGCGGAAACTGGAACACTGAAGCTTTCTTT.

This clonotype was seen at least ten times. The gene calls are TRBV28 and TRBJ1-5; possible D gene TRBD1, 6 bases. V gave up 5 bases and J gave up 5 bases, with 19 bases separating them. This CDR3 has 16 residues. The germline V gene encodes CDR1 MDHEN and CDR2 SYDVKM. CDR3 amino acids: CASSPGQNKWDQPQHF. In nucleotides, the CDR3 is TGTGCCAGCAGTCCTGGACAGAACAAATGGGATCAGCCCCAGCATTTT.

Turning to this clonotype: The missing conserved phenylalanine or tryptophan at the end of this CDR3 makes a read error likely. The chain's CDR3 is CASRQSGSRGNEQFS. CDR3 coding DNA: TGTGCCAGCAGACAAAGCGGGAGTAGAGGCAATGAGCAGTTCTCC. The chain employs TRBV27 and TRBJ2-1; 8 bases are shared with TRBD2. V lost 6 bases, J lost 6 bases, and 10 bases stayed unmatched. The CDR3 consists of 15 residues. CDR1 is MNHEY, CDR2 SMNVEV, per germline (reference sequence).

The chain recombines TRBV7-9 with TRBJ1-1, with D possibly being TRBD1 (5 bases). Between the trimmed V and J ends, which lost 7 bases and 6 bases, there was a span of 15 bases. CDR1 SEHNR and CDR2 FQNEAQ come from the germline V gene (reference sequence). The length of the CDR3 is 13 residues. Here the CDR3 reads CASTNTGEPEAFF. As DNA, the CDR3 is TGTGCCAGCACCAATACGGGGGAGCCTGAAGCTTTCTTT.

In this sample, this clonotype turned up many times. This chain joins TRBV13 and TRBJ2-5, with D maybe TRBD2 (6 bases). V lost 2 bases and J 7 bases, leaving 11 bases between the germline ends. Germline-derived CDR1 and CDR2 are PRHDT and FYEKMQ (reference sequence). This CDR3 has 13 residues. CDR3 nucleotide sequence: TGTGCCAGCAGCTTATTTGGTAGCGGGACCCAGTACTTC. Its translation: CASSLFGSGTQYF.

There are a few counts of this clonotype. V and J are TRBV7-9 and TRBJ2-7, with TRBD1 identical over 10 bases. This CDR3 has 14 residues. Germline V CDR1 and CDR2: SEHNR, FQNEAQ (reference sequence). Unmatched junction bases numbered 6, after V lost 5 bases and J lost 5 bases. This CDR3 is CASSPRQGANEQYF. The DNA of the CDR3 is TGTGCCAGCAGCCCCCGACAGGGGGCGAACGAGCAGTACTTC.

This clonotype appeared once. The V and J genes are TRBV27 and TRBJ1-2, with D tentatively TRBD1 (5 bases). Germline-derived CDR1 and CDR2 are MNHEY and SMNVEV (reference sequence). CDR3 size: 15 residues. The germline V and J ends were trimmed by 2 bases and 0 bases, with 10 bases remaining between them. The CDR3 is CASSLGGTSNYGYTF. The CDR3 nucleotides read TGTGCCAGCAGTTTAGGGGGAACCTCTAACTATGGCTACACCTTC.

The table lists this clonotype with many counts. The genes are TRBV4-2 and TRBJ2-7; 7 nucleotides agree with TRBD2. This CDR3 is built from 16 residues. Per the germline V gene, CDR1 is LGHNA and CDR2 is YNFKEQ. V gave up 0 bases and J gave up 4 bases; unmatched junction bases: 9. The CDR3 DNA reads TGTGCCAGCAGCCAAGAAATAGAACTAGCGTCTTACGAGCAGTACTTC. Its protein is CASSQEIELASYEQYF.

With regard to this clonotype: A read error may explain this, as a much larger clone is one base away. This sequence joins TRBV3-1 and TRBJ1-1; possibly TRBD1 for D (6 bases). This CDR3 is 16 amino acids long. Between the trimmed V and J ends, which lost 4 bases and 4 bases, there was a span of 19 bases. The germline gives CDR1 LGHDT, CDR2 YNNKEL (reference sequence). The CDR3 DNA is TGTGCCAGCAGCCGCGTGACTCTCCTAGGGGGCACTGAAGCTTTCTTT. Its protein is CASSRVTLLGGTEAFF.

The CDR3 reads CASSDLDRTYEQYF. In nucleotides, the CDR3 is TGTGCCAGCAGTGATCTAGACAGGACCTACGAGCAGTACTTC. The chain links TRBV6-1 to TRBJ2-7; D is possibly TRBD1 (6 bases). CDR1 and CDR2 from the germline V gene are MNHNS and SASEGT. CDR3 size: 14 residues. V lost 3 bases, J lost 2 bases, and 11 bases lay in between.

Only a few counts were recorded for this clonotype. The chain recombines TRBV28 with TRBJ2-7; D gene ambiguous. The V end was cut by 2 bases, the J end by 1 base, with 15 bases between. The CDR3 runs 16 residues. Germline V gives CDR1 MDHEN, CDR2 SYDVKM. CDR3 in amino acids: CASSLAEVMYSYEQYF. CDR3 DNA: TGTGCCAGCAGTTTAGCGGAAGTTATGTATTCCTACGAGCAGTACTTC.

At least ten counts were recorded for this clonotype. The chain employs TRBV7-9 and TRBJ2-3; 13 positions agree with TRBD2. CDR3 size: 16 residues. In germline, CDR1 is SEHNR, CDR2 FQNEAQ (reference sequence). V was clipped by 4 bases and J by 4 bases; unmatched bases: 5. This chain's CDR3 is CASSWRLAGGPDTQYF. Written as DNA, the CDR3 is TGTGCCAGCAGCTGGAGACTAGCGGGGGGCCCAGATACGCAGTATTTT.

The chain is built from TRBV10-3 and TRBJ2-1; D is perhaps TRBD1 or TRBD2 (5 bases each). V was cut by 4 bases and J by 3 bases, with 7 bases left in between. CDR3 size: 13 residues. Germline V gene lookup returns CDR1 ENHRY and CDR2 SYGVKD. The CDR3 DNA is TGTGCCATCAGTGGGGGGTTCTACAATGAGCAGTTCTTC. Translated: CAISGGFYNEQFF.

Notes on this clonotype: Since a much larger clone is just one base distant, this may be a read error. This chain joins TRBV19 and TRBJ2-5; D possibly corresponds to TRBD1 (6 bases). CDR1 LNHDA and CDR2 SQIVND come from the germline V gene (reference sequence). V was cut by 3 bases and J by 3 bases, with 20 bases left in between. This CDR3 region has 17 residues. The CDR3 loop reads CASSMGGRDTYKETQYF. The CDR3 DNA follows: TGTGCCAGTAGTATGGGCGGCCGGGACACTTACAAAGAGACCCAGTACTTC.